These 9 T cell receptor beta chains were all obtained from the same sample, sequenced in a study of low-dose radiotherapy and immunotherapy resistance in tumors. Priming of first-strand cDNA relied on TRAV- and TRBV-specific primers (covering alpha and beta chains). With a V-primer adapter and a constant-region primer, TCRs were amplified for roughly 21 PCR cycles. TCRdb recomputed calls from the reads with MiXCR, one row per CDR3 protein. The sample consists of about 20,000 distinct CDR3 sequences, approximately 74% of them appearing once. The receptor set was obtained from a human donor with advanced metastatic prostate, ovarian, gallbladder or colorectal cancer (not recorded which). This table probably holds off-target reads from a library built for another chain.

V and J are TRBV7-2 and TRBJ2-1; no reliable D call. CDR3 length: 12 residues. The V end lost 5 bases, the J end lost 11 bases, and 13 bases lay between the germline ends. Germline V gives CDR1 SGHTA, CDR2 FQGNSA. CDR3 sequence reads: CASSPQGPQQFF. The CDR3 DNA follows: TGTGCCAGCAGCCCTCAAGGACCCCAGCAGTTCTTC.

This chain uses TRBV29-1 with TRBJ2-5; D is possibly TRBD2 (5 bases). The CDR3 sequence is 15 residues long. V lost 0 bases and J 0 bases, leaving 11 bases between the germline ends. Germline lookup yields CDR1 SQVTM and CDR2 ANQGSEA. The CDR3 sequence is CSVEDQASYQETQYF. Here the CDR3 DNA reads TGCAGCGTTGAAGATCAGGCTAGCTACCAAGAGACCCAGTACTTC. The full variable domain, completed using reference TRBV29-1 and TRBJ2-5, is SAVISQKPSRDICQRGTSLTIQCQVDSQVTMMFWYRQQPGQSLTLIATANQGSEATYESGFVIDKFPISRPNLTFSTLTVSNMSPEDSSIYLCSVEDQASYQETQYFGPGTRLLVL.

CDR3 sequence reads: CSVEIGAGTSTDTQYF. The DNA of the CDR3 is TGCAGCGTTGAGATCGGTGCGGGTACTAGCACAGATACGCAGTATTTT. This chain links TRBV29-1 with TRBJ2-3; TRBD2 is a possible D gene (5 bases). V shed 3 bases and J shed 0 bases, with 16 bases lying between them. CDR1 is SQVTM and CDR2 is ANQGSEA in the germline V gene. This CDR3 is 16 amino acids long.

J is TRBJ2-1 and V is TRBV28; D call uncertain. Looked up from germline, CDR1 is MDHEN and CDR2 is SYDVKM. V lost 6 bases, J lost 2 bases, and 14 bases lay in between. The CDR3 runs to 15 residues. Here the CDR3 reads CASSLPSGAYNEQFF. The CDR3 nucleotides read TGTGCCAGCAGCCTACCAAGTGGCGCCTACAATGAGCAGTTCTTC.

A single count supports this clonotype. The chain uses TRBV6-1 and TRBJ1-1, with TRBD1 matching over 11 bases. The germline V gene has CDR1 MNHNS and CDR2 SASEGT. The CDR3 covers 17 residues. The junction had 10 bases not matched to a gene; V was cut back by 7 bases and J by 0 bases. The CDR3, as DNA: TGTGCCAGCACCCAGGGGACAGGGGGAGCCATGAACACTGAAGCTTTCTTT. This codes for CASTQGTGGAMNTEAFF.

J is TRBJ2-1 and V is TRBV5-4; D tentatively reads TRBD1 or TRBD2 (5 bases each). CDR1 is SGHNT, CDR2 YYREEE, per germline (reference sequence). V lost 3 bases to trimming and J lost 8 bases, with 12 bases between them. The CDR3 loop spans 13 amino acids. CDR3 loop: CASSSLGVDEQFF. DNA of the CDR3: TGTGCCAGCAGCTCCCTGGGGGTGGATGAGCAGTTCTTC.

The gene calls are TRBV5-6 and TRBJ2-7; D is possibly TRBD1 or TRBD2 (5 bases each). This CDR3 has 13 amino acids. The germline V gene has CDR1 SGHDT and CDR2 YYEEEE. The ends were cut back, 2 bases at V and 2 bases at J, with 8 bases in the middle. The CDR3 sequence: CASSFRDPYEQYF. In nucleotides, the CDR3 is TGTGCCAGCAGCTTCCGGGACCCCTACGAGCAGTACTTC. Supplemented by reference TRBV5-6 and TRBJ2-7, the full variable domain reads DAGVTQSPTHLIKTRGQQVTLRCSPKSGHDTVSWYQQALGQGPQFIFQYYEEEERQRGNFPDRFSGHQFPNYSSELNVNALLLGDSALYLCASSFRDPYEQYFGPGTRLTVT.

This clonotype was seen once. V is TRBV28 and J is TRBJ2-7; D possibly uses TRBD1 or TRBD2 (5 bases each). Germline V gene data show CDR1 as MDHEN and CDR2 as SYDVKM. Trimming cost V 7 bases and J 1 base, with 11 bases left between them. CDR3 size: 13 residues. CDR3 residues: CASKDEGSYEQYF. In nucleotides, the CDR3 is TGTGCCAGCAAAGATGAGGGGTCCTACGAGCAGTACTTC.

V gene TRBV7-2 combines with J gene TRBJ1-2, with 8 bases aligning to TRBD1. The V and J ends lost 4 bases and 0 bases, in that order; junction bases with no gene match: 4. CDR1 is SGHTA and CDR2 is FQGNSA in the germline V gene. This CDR3 is built from 15 residues. As DNA, the CDR3 is TGTGCCAGCAGCTGGGACAGGACAGCTAACTATGGCTACACCTTC. As protein: CASSWDRTANYGYTF.